What follows describes a single TCR beta chain. The PCR employed 60 Vbeta primers together with 13 Jbeta primers. Sequencing was performed with immunoSEQ multiplex PCR; in TCRdb, only in-frame clones are kept and a portion is missing. The table shows about 140,000 clones, with roughly 80% occurring only once. CDR1 LGHNA and CDR2 YSLEER come from the germline V gene. V dropped 0 bases and J dropped 5; count of bases not matched to a gene: 8. The CDR3 is made up of 16 amino acids. This entry is derived from a study of cytomegalovirus exposure and HLA in healthy donors. The sample was PBMCs. J is TRBJ1-1 and V is TRBV4-3, with 8 positions matching TRBD1. The source is a man aged 40-49 years in good health and CMV-seronegative. The CDR3 here is CASSQEWTGLLTEAFF. The CDR3 DNA reads TGCGCCAGCAGCCAAGAGTGGACAGGGTTATTGACTGAAGCTTTCTTT.